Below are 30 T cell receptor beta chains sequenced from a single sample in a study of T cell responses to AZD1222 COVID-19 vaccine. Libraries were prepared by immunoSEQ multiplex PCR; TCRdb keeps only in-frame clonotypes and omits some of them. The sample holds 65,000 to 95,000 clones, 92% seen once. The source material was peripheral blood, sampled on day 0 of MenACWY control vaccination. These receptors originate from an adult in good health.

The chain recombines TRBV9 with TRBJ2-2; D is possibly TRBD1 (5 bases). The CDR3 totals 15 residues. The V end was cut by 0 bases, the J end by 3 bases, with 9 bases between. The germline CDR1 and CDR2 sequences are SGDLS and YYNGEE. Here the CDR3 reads CASSVATGYTGELFF. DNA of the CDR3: TGTGCCAGCAGCGTAGCTACAGGATACACCGGGGAGCTGTTTTTT.

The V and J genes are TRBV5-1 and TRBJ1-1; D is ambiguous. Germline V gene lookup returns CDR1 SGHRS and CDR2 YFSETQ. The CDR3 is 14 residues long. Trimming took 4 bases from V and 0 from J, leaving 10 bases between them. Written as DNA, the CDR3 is TGCGCCAGCAGCCTAAGTGTCGTGAACACTGAAGCTTTCTTT. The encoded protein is CASSLSVVNTEAFF.

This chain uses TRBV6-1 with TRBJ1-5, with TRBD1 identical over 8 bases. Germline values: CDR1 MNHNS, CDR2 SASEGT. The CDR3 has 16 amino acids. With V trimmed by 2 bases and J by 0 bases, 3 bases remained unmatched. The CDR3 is CASSEQGANSNQPQHF. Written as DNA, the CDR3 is TGTGCCAGCAGTGAACAGGGGGCTAATAGCAATCAGCCCCAGCATTTT.

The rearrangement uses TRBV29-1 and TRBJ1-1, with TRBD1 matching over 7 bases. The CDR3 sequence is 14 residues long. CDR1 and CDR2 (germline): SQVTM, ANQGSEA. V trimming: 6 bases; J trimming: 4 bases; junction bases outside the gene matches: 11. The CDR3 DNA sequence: TGCAGCGTCCTGCTAGGGGGCGGCGGCACTGAAGCTTTCTTT. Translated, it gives CSVLLGGGGTEAFF.

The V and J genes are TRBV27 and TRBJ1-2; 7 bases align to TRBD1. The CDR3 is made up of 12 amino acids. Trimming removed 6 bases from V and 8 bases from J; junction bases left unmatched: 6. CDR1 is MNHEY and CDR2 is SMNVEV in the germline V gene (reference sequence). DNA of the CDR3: TGTGCCAGCAGAACGACAGGGAGAGGCTACACCTTC. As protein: CASRTTGRGYTF.

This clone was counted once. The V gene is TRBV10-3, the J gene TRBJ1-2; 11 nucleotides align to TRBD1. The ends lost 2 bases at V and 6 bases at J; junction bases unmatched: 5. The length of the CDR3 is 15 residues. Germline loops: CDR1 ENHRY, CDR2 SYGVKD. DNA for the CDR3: TGTGCCATCAGTGAGAGGGGACAGGGGGGCGATGGCTACACCTTC. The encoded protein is CAISERGQGGDGYTF.

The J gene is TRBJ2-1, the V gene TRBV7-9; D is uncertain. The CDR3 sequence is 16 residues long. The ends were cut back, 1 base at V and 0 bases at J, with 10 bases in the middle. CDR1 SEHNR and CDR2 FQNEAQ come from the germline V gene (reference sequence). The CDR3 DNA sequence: TGTGCCAGCAGCTTAGGTTCATCCACCTCCTACAATGAGCAGTTCTTC. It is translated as CASSLGSSTSYNEQFF.

The CDR3 bases are TGTGCCAGCTGCAGACAGCCCGGGGAGACCCAGTACTTC. It codes for CASCRQPGETQYF. V gene TRBV6-5 combines with J gene TRBJ2-5; a possible D gene is TRBD1 (5 bases). CDR1 and CDR2 from the germline V gene are MNHEY and SVGAGI. Trimming stripped 8 bases from V and 5 bases from J, with 15 bases between. The CDR3 length is 13 residues.

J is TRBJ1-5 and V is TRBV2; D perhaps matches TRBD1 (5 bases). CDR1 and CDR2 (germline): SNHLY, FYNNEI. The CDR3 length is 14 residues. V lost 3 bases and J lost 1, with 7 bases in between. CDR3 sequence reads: CASSDRDSNQPQHF. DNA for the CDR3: TGTGCCAGCAGTGACCGGGACAGCAATCAGCCCCAGCATTTT.

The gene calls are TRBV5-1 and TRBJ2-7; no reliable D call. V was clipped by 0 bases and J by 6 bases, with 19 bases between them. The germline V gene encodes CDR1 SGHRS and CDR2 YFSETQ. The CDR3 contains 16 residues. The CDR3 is CASSLETSRVGAEQYF. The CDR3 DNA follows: TGCGCCAGCAGCTTGGAGACCTCCCGGGTGGGTGCCGAGCAGTACTTC. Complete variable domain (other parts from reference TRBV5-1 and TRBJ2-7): KAGVTQTPRYLIKTRGQQVTLSCSPISGHRSVSWYQQTPGQGLQFLFEYFSETQRNKGNFPGRFSGRQFSNSRSEMNVSTLELGDSALYLCASSLETSRVGAEQYFGPGTRLTVT.

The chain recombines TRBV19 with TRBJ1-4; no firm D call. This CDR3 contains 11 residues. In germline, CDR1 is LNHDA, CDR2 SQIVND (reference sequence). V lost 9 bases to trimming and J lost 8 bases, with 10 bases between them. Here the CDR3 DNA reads TGTGCCAGCGGGCCTCTGGAAAAACTGTTTTTT. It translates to CASGPLEKLFF.

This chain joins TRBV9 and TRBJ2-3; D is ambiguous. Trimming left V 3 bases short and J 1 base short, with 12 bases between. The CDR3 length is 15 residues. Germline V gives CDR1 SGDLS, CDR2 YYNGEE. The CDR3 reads CASSAPAVGTDTQYF. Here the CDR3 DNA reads TGTGCCAGCAGCGCCCCGGCTGTGGGCACAGATACGCAGTATTTT.

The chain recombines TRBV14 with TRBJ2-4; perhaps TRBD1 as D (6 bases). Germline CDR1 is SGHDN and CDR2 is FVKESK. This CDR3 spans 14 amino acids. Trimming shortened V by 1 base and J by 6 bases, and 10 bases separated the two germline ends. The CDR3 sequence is CASSQGSRGNIQYF. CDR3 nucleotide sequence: TGTGCCAGCAGCCAAGGTAGCAGGGGAAACATTCAGTACTTC. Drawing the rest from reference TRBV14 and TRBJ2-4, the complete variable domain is EAGVTQFPSHSVIEKGQTVTLRCDPISGHDNLYWYRRVMGKEIKFLLHFVKESKQDESGMPNNRFLAERTGGTYSTLKVQPAELEDSGVYFCASSQGSRGNIQYFGAGTRLSVL.

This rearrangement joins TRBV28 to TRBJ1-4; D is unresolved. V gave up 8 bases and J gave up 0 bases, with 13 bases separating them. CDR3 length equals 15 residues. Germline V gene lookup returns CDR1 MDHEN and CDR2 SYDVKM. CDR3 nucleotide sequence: TGTGCCAGCTTGCCGTTCGGGGCAACTAATGAAAAACTGTTTTTT. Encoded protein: CASLPFGATNEKLFF.

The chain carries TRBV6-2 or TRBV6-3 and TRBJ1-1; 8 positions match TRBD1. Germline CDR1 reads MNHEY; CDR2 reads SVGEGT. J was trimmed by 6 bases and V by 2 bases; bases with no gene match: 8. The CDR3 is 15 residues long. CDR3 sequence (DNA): TGTGCCAGCAGTTACGTACACCAACAGGGGGCTGAAGCTTTCTTT. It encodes CASSYVHQQGAEAFF.

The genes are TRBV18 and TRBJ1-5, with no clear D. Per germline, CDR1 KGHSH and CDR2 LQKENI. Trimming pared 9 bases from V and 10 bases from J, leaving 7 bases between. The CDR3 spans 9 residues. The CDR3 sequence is CARYNPQHF. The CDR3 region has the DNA TGTGCCAGATACAACCCCCAGCATTTT.

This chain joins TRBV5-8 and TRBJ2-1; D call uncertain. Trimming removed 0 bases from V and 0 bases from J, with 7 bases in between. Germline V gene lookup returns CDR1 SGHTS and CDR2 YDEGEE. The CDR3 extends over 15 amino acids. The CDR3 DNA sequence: TGTGCCAGCAGCTTGGACCAGAGCTCCTACAATGAGCAGTTCTTC. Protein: CASSLDQSSYNEQFF.

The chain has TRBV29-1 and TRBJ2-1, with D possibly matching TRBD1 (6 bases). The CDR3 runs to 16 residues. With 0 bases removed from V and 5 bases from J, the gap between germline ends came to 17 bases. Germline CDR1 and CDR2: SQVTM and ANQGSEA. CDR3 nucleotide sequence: TGCAGCGTTGAAGATCAGTGGGGGCGGCGCAACAATGAGCAGTTCTTC. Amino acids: CSVEDQWGRRNNEQFF.

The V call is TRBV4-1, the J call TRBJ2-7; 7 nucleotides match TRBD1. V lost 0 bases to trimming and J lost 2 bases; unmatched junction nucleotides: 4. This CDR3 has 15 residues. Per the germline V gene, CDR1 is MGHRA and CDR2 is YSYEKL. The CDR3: CASSQELQGTYEQYF. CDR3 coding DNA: TGCGCCAGCAGCCAAGAATTACAGGGGACCTACGAGCAGTACTTC.

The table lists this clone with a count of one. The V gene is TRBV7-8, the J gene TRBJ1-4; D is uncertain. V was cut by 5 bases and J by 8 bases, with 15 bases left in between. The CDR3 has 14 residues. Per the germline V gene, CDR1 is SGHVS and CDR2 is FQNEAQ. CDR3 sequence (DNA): TGTGCCAGCAGCCGATGGGGTTTGGGGGAAAAACTGTTTTTT. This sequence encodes CASSRWGLGEKLFF.

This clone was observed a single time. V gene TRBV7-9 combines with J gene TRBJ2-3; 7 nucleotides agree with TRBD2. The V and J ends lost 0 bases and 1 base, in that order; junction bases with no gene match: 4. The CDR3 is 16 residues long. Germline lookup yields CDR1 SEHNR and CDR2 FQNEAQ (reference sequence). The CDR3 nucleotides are TGTGCCAGCAGCTTAGCGGTAACTAGCGGCACAGATACGCAGTATTTT. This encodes CASSLAVTSGTDTQYF.

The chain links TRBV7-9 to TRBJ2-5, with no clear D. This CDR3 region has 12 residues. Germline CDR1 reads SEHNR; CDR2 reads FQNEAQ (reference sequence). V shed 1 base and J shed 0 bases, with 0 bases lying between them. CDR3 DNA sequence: TGTGCCAGCAGCTTAGACCAAGAGACCCAGTACTTC. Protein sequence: CASSLDQETQYF. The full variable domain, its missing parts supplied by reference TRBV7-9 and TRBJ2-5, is DTGVSQNPRHKITKRGQNVTFRCDPISEHNRLYWYRQTLGQGPEFLTYFQNEAQLEKSRLLSDRFSAERPKGSFSTLEIQRTEQGDSAMYLCASSLDQETQYFGPGTRLLVL.

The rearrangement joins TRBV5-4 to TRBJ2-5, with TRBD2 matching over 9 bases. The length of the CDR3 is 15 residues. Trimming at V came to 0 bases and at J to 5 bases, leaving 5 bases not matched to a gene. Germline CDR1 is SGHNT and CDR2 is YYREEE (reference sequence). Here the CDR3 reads CASSLGGLAIETQYF. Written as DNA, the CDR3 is TGTGCCAGCAGCTTGGGGGGACTAGCAATCGAGACCCAGTACTTC.

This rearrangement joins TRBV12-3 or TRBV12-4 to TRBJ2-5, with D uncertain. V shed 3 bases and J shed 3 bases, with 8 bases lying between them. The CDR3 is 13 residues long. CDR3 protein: CASSFWGKETQYF. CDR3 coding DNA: TGTGCCAGCAGTTTTTGGGGAAAAGAGACCCAGTACTTC.

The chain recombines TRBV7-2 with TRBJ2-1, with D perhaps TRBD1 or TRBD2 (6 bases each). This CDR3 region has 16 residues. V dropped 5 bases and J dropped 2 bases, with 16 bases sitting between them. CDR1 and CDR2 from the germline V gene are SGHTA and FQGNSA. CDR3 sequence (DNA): TGTGCCAGCAGCCCAGGGCTTGGGGGGCCCTACAATGAGCAGTTCTTC. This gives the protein CASSPGLGGPYNEQFF.

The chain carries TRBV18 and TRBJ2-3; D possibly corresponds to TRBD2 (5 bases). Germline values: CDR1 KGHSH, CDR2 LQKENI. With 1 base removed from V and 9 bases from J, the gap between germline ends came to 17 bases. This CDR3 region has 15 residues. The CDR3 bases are TGTGCCAGCTCACCACGAAGGGAGCCACCTGAAACGCAGTATTTT. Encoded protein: CASSPRREPPETQYF.

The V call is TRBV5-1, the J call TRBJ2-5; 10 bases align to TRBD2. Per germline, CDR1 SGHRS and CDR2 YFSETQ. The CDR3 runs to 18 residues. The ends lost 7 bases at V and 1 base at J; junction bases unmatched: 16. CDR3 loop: CASRSALAGVLGQETQYF. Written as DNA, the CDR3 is TGCGCCAGCCGGAGCGCCCTAGCGGGAGTTCTGGGCCAAGAGACCCAGTACTTC.

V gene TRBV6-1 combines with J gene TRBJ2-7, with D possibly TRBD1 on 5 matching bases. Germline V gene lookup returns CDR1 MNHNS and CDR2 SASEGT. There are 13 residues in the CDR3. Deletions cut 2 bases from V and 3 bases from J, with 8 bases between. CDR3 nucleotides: TGTGCCAGCAGTGAAAGGGGTAACTACGAGCAGTACTTC. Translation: CASSERGNYEQYF.

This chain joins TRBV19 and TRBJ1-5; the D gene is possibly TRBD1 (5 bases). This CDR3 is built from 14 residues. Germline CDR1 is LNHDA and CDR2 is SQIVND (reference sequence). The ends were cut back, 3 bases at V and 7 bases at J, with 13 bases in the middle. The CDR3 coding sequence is TGTGCCAGTAGTATCATCCAGGGAGACCAGCCCCAGCATTTT. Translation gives CASSIIQGDQPQHF. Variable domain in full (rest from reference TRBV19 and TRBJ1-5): DGGITQSPKYLFRKEGQNVTLSCEQNLNHDAMYWYRQDPGQGLRLIYYSQIVNDFQKGDIAEGYSVSREKKESFPLTVTSAQKNPTAFYLCASSIIQGDQPQHFGDGTRLSIL.

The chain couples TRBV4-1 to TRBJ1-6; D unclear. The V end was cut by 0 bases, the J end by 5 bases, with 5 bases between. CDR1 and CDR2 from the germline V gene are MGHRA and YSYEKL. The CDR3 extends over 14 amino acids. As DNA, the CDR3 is TGCGCCAGCAGCCAAGATCAGGATAATTCACCCCTCCACTTT. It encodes CASSQDQDNSPLHF.